Listed below are T cell receptor beta chains from one sample, sequenced in a study of radiotherapy plus CTLA-4 blockade in lung cancer. Repertoires were generated with immunoSEQ multiplex PCR, while TCRdb's copy carries only in-frame clones and drops some. This sample has tens of thousands of clones, with about four fifths found just once. The sequenced sample was peripheral blood, obtained from a patient treated with radiotherapy plus ipilimumab. These receptors were taken from a human donor with non-small cell lung cancer who had stable disease on radiotherapy plus ipilimumab. The CDR3 runs from the conserved cysteine through the conserved F or W. D genes are given only for firm matches. Clone size, where shown, is once, few, many, or a class for clones that have expanded.

TRBJ1-1 NA TRBV28 few TGTGCCAGCATCGGGGGCGGAGGAACTGAAGCTTTCTTT CASIGGGGTEAFF
TRBJ1-2 NA TRBV7-2 NA TGTGCCAGCAGGACGCGTGGGGGTGGCTATGGCTACACCTTC CASRTRGGGYGYTF
TRBJ2-3 NA TRBV5-4 NA TGTGCCAGCATCGACACAGATACGCAGTATTTT CASIDTDTQYF
TRBJ2-1 TRBD2 TRBV13 NA TGTGCCAGCAGCACACAGCCGGGACTAACATGGGCCGATGAGCAGTTCTTC CASSTQPGLTWADEQFF
TRBJ2-5 NA TRBV7-9 NA TGTGCCAGCAGCTTAGAATTCAGGCTAACCCAGTACTTC CASSLEFRLTQYF
TRBJ1-4 NA TRBV28 few TGTGCCTCCCAAGCCAGTTATGAAAAACTGTTTTTT CASQASYEKLFF
TRBJ1-6 TRBD1 TRBV6-6 once TGTGCCAGCACCCTACAGGGGGCAAGTTCACCCCTCCACTTT CASTLQGASSPLHF
TRBJ2-7 TRBD1 TRBV28 few TGTGCCAGCAGGGGACCGGGACAGATCACCTACGAGCAGTACTTC CASRGPGQITYEQYF
TRBJ1-1 NA TRBV4-2 NA TGTGCCAGCAGCCAGGCCGACGGACCGAACACTGAAGCTTTCTTT CASSQADGPNTEAFF
TRBJ2-7 NA TRBV11-1 NA TGTGCCAGCAGCCCCGACGGGGCCTACGAGCAGTACTTC CASSPDGAYEQYF
TRBJ2-6 NA TRBV7-9 few TGTGCCAGCAGCTCTGGGGCCAACGTCCTGACTTTC CASSSGANVLTF
TRBJ1-2 TRBD1 TRBV28 NA TGTGCCAGCAGACCCGGGACAGGGGCTAACTATGGCTACACCTTC CASRPGTGANYGYTF
TRBJ2-7 TRBD1 TRBV7-9 NA TGTGCCAGCAGCTTAGCCGGGACAGATAGCTACGAGCAGTACTTC CASSLAGTDSYEQYF
TRBJ2-1 NA TRBV7-3 NA TGTGCCAGCAGCTTAGAAGGACATAGCAATGAGCAGTTCTTC CASSLEGHSNEQFF
TRBJ1-6 TRBD1 TRBV28 NA TGTGCCGGTCAACAGGGGGCTAGAAATTCACCCCTCCACTTT CAGQQGARNSPLHF
TRBJ2-6 NA TRBV5-1 NA TGCGCCAGCAGCTTGGTTGCGACGGGGACATCTGGGGCCAACGTCCTGACTTTC CASSLVATGTSGANVLTF
TRBJ2-1 TRBD2 TRBV7-9 NA TGTGCCAGCAGCTCGACAGGGGACCTAGCGGGAGTCCACAATGAGCAGTTCTTC CASSSTGDLAGVHNEQFF
TRBJ2-7 TRBD1 TRBV7-8 few TGTGCCAGCAGCTTAGGGGACAGTCTCTCCTACGAGCAGTACTTC CASSLGDSLSYEQYF